This passage covers 4 T cell receptor beta chains from one sample sequenced in a study of cytomegalovirus exposure and HLA in healthy donors. Method: immunoSEQ multiplex PCR; TCRdb's copy keeps in-frame clones and lacks some. The sample lists 90,000 to 150,000 clones; 85% were seen once. Sequenced: PBMCs. The source is a woman aged 30 to 39 in good health and CMV-seronegative.

This clone was detected only a few times. The chain uses TRBV4-3 and TRBJ2-7; 7 bases are shared with TRBD2. V shed 2 bases, J shed 5 bases, and the junction held 12 bases outside the gene matches. Looked up from germline, CDR1 is LGHNA and CDR2 is YSLEER. The CDR3 runs to 16 residues. The CDR3 DNA reads as TGCGCCAGCAGCCAATATATTGGGGGGGATCTAAACGAGCAGTACTTC. It specifies CASSQYIGGDLNEQYF.

This rearrangement joins TRBV27 to TRBJ2-7, with 9 bases aligning to TRBD1. This CDR3 spans 15 amino acids. CDR1 and CDR2 (germline): MNHEY, SMNVEV (reference sequence). Trimming cost V 8 bases and J 5 bases; bases outside gene matches: 13. CDR3 in DNA: TGTGCCAGCGCCGCGGACAGGGGAGTTGAGAACGAGCAGTACTTC. Its translation is CASAADRGVENEQYF.

The chain has TRBV19 and TRBJ1-1; no reliable D call. This CDR3 is built from 17 residues. Germline V gene sequence: CDR1 LNHDA, CDR2 SQIVND (reference sequence). Trimming removed 1 base from V and 0 bases from J, with 15 bases in between. The CDR3 sequence: CASSIGRQALMNTEAFF. The CDR3 region has the DNA TGTGCCAGTAGTATAGGAAGGCAGGCACTTATGAACACTGAAGCTTTCTTT.

The genes are TRBV12-5 and TRBJ2-1, with TRBD1 matching 10 bases. Looked up from germline, CDR1 is LGHNT and CDR2 is FRNRAP. With 4 bases clipped from V and 4 bases from J, the junction kept 10 bases outside the gene matches. The CDR3 has 17 residues. The CDR3 spells CASGSPQTGGFYNEQFF. The CDR3 bases are TGTGCTAGTGGTTCCCCGCAGACAGGGGGCTTTTACAATGAGCAGTTCTTC. The variable domain in full, completed from reference TRBV12-5 and TRBJ2-1, reads DARVTQTPRHKVTEMGQEVTMRCQPILGHNTVFWYRQTMMQGLELLAYFRNRAPLDDSGMPKDRFSAEMPDATLATLKIQPSEPRDSAVYFCASGSPQTGGFYNEQFFGPGTRLTVL.